This entry concerns a single T cell receptor (beta chain). The TCRbeta library was prepared with unique molecular identifiers. TCRdb analysed the PCR reads with MiXCR anew, one entry per CDR3 protein. This sample has about 610,000 distinct CDR3 sequences, with over 9.5% found just once. This sample is part of a study of T-cell reconstitution after alpha-beta-depleted transplantation in children. Germline-derived CDR1 and CDR2 are SGHTA and FQGNSA. CDR3 length equals 13 residues. The V segment lost 5 bases and the J segment 5 bases; nucleotides outside the gene matches: 3. This TCR came from a human donor who donated a stem cell graft to a child with acute myeloid leukemia. This chain links TRBV7-2 with TRBJ2-5, with 9 positions matching TRBD2. The starting material was PBMCs from the stem cell graft donor, obtained from the stem cell graft. The CDR3 region is CASSLREGETQYF. The CDR3 bases are TGTGCCAGCAGCCTGCGGGAGGGGGAGACCCAGTACTTC.